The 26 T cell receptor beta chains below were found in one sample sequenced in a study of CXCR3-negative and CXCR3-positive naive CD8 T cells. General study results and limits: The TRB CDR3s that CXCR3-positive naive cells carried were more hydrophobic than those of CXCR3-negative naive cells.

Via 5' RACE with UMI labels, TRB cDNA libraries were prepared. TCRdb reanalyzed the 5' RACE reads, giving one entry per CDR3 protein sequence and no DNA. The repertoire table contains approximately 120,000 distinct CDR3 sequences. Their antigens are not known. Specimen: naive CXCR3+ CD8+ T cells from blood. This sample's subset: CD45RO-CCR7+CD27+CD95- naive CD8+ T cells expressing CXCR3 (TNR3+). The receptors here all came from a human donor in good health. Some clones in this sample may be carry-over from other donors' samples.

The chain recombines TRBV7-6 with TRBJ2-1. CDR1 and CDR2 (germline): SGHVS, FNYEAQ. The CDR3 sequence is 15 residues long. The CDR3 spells CASSQAISSYNEQFF.

CDR3 loop: CASSTLGWTGELFF. This rearrangement joins TRBV27 to TRBJ2-2. The V gene's germline CDR1 is MNHEY and CDR2 SMNVEV (reference sequence). The CDR3 loop spans 14 amino acids.

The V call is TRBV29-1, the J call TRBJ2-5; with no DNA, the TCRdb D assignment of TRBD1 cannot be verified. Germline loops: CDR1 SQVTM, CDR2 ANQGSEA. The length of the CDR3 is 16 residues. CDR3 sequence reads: CSVEDFAPGGRETQYF.

CDR3 sequence reads: CASHEGGTGITDTQYF. The rearrangement joins TRBV25-1 to TRBJ2-3; no DNA is available, so the TRBD1 call from TCRdb remains unchecked. Germline V gene data show CDR1 as MGHDK and CDR2 as SYGVNS. The CDR3 covers 16 residues.

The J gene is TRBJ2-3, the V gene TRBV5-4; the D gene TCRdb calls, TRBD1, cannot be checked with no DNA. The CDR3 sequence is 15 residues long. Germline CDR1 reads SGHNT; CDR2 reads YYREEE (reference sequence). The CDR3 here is CASEGGDRAPDTQYF.

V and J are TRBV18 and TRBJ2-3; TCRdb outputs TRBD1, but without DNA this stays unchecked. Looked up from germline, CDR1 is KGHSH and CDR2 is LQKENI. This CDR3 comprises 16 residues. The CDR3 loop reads CASSPPVQGPTDTQYF.

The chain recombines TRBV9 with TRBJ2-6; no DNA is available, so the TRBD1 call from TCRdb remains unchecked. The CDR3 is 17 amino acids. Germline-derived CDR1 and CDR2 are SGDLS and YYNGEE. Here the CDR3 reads CASSAGTGRSRANVLTF. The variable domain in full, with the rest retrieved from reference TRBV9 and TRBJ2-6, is DSGVTQTPKHLITATGQRVTLRCSPRSGDLSVYWYQQSLDQGLQFLIQYYNGEERAKGNILERFSAQQFPDLHSELNLSSLELGDSALYFCASSAGTGRSRANVLTFGAGSRLTVL.

The CDR3 sequence: CASSLREGPGTEAFF. The rearrangement uses TRBV7-9 and TRBJ1-1; without DNA, the TCRdb call of TRBD1 cannot be checked. Germline CDR1 SEHNR, CDR2 FQNEAQ (reference sequence). CDR3 length: 15 residues. The variable domain in full, with the rest retrieved from reference TRBV7-9 and TRBJ1-1, is DTGVSQNPRHKITKRGQNVTFRCDPISEHNRLYWYRQTLGQGPEFLTYFQNEAQLEKSRLLSDRFSAERPKGSFSTLEIQRTEQGDSAMYLCASSLREGPGTEAFFGQGTRLTVV.

CDR3 amino acids: CASSAAYEQYF. V usage is TRBV6-1 and J usage is TRBJ2-7. The CDR3 sequence is 11 residues long. Germline V CDR1 and CDR2: MNHNS, SASEGT.

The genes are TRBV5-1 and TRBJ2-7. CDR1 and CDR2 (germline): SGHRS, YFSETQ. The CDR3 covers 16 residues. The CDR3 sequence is CASSLDVDSILYEQYF.

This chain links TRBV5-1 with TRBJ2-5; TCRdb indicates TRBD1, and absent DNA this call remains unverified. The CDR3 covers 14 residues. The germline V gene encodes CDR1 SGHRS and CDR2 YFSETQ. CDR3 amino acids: CASSITRDRVTQYF.

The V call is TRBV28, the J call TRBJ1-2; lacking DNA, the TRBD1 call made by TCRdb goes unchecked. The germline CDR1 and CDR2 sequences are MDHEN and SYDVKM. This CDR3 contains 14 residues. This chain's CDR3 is CASSLSGNNYGYTF.

The CDR3 sequence is CASSYSTIPPHNEQFF. The chain employs TRBV6-2 or TRBV6-3 and TRBJ2-1. The V gene's germline CDR1 is MNHEY and CDR2 SVGEGT. The CDR3 is made up of 16 amino acids.

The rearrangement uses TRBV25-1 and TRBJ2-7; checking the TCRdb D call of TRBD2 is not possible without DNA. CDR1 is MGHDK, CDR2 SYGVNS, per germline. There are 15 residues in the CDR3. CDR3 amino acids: CASSALALGGYEQYF.

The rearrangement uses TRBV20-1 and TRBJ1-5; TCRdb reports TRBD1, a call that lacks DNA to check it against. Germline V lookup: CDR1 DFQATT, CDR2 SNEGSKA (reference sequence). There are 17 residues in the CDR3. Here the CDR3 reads CSAIIRRGRIGNQPQHF.

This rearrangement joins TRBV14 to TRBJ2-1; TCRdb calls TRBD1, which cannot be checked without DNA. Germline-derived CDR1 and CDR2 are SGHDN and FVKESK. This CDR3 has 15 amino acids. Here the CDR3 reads CASSLPGRGDNEQFF.

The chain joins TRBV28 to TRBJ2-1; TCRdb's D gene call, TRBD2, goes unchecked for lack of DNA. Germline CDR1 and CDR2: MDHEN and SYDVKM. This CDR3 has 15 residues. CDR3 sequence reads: CASSTNGLAAREQFF.

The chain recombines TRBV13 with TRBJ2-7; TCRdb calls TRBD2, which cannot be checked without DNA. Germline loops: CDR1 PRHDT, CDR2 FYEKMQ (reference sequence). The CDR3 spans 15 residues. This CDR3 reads CASSPGLAYYYEQYF.

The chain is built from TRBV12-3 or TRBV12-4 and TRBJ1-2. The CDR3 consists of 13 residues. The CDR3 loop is CASSLPANYGYTF.

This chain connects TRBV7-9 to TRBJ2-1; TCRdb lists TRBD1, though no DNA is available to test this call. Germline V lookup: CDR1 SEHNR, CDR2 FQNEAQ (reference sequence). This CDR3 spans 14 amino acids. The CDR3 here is CATNPGTSYNEQFF.

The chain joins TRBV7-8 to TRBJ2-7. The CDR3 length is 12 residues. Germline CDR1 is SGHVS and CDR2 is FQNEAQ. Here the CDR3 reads CASSLFLYEQYF.

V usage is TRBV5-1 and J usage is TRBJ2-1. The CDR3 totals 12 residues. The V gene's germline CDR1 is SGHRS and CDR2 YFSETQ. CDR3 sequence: CASSLDFDEQFF.

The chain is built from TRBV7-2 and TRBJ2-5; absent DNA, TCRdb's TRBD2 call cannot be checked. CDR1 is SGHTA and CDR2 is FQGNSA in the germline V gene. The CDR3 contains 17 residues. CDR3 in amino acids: CASSWTSGRAWGETQYF.

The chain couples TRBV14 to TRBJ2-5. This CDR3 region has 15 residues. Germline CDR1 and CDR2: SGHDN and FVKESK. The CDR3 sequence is CASSQVRGYQETQYF.

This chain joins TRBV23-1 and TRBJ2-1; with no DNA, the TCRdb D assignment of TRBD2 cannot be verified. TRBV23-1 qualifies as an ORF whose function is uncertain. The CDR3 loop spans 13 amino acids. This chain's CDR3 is CATTGPTYNEQFF.

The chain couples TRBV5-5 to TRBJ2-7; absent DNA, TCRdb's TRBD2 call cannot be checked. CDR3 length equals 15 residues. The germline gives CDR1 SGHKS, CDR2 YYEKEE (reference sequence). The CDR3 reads CASSFFVSPVYEQYF.